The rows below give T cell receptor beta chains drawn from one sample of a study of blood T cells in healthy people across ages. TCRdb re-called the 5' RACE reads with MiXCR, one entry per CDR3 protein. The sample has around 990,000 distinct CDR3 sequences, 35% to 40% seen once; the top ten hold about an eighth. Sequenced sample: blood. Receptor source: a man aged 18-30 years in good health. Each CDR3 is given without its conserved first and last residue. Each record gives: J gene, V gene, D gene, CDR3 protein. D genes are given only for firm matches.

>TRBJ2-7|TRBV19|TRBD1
ASRRGQENEQY
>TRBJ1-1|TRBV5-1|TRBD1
ASSTRTGMNTEAF
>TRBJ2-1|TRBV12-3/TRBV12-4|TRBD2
ASSPLAGAYNEQF
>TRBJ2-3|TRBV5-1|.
ASRPGEVTDTQY
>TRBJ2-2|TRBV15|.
ATSILENTGELF
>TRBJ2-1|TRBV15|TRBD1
ATSRGLQGAHDEQF
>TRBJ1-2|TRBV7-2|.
ASSSVWEGRYT
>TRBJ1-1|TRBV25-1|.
ASTIAGAEAF
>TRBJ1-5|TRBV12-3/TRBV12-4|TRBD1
TSSLTGGLGQPQH
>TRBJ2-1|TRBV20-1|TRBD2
SARTSGGLMLF
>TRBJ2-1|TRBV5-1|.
ASSSPTDSEQF
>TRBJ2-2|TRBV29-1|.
SVGGVDTGELF
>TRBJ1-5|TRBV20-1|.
SASRDKNQPQH
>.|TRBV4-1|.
ASSQEGGLNYEQY
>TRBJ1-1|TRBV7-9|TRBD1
ASSIHRGTEAF
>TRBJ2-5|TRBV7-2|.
ASSYTSRQETQY
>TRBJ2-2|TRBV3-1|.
ASSQDWSGGELF
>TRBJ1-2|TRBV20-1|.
SARDQGVGGYT
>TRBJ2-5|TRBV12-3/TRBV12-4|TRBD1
ASSLPRGQGLETQY
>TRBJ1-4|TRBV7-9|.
ASSLDWDITTNEKLF
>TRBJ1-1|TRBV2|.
ASNRGREKNTEAF
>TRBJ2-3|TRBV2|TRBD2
ASTTAPGGTYTQY
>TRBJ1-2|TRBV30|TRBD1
AWSALTGMEGYT